The clone carrying this T cell receptor (beta chain) was seen repeatedly, ten times or more. This specimen comes from a study of quantifying T cell responses using KT2 cells. Overall study context: TCR alpha and beta constant-region primers primed reverse transcription of RNA. The T4 ligation step was estimated to exceed 9% efficiency under optimum conditions.

Fixed numbers of PBMC received varying amounts of KT2 cells. Germline values: CDR1 SGHRS, CDR2 YFSETQ. The V and J ends lost 2 bases and 8 bases respectively, with 17 bases between them. There are 15 residues in the CDR3. A single-stranded UMI oligo with SP2 sequence was ligated to cDNA 3' ends. The first PCR ran roughly 4 cycles with an equimolar RC1.1 and RC1.2 beta primer mix. Starting with the second PCR, alpha and beta TCR chains went through separate processing. TCRdb re-derived calls from the UMI-ligation and nested PCR reads in MiXCR, one entry per CDR3 protein. The profile shows about 30,000 distinct CDR3 sequences, 7.3% of them singletons.

The specimen sequenced was PBMCs spiked with cells of the T cell clone KT2. This TCR was sampled from a human donor. The chain links TRBV5-1 to TRBJ2-1, with unresolved D. Written as DNA, the CDR3 is TGCGCCAGCAGCTTATTCTCCTCCCTTAGGGATGAGCAGTTCTTC. Residues: CASSLFSSLRDEQFF.